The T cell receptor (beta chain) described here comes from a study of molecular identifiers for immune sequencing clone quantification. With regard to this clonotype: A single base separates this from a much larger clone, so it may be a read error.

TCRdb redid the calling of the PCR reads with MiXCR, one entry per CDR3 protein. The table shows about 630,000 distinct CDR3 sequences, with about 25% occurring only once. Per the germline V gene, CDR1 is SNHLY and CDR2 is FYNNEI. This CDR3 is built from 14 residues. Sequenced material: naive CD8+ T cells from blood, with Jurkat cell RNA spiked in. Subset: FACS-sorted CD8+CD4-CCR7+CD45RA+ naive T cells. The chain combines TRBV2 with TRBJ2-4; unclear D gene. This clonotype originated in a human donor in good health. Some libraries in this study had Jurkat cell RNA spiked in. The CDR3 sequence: CACSDPLEVNIQYF. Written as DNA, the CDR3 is TGTGCCTGCAGTGATCCGCTAGAAGTAAACATTCAGTACTTC.